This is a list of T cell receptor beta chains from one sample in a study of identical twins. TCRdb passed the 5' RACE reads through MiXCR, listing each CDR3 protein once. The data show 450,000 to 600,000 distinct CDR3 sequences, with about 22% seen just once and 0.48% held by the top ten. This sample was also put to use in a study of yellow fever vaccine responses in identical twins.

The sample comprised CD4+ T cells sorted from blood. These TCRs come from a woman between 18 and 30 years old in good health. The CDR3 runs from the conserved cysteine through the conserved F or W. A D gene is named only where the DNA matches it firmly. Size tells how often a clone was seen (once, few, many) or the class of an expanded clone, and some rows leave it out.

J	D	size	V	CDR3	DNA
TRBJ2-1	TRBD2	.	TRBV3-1	CASSLSTRTSPRVYNEQFF	TGTGCCAGCAGCCTATCAACCCGGACTAGCCCGAGGGTTTACAATGAGCAGTTCTTC
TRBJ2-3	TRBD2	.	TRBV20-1	CSASGGGGNADTQYF	TGCAGTGCTAGTGGGGGCGGGGGGAACGCAGATACGCAGTATTTT
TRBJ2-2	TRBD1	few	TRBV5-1	CASSSGTDRVGTGELFF	TGCGCCAGCAGCTCCGGGACAGACCGCGTTGGCACCGGGGAGCTGTTTTTT
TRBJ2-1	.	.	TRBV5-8	CASSWGGGIYEQFF	TGTGCCAGCAGCTGGGGAGGGGGCATCTATGAGCAGTTCTTC
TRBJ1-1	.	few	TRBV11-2	CASSLTGHTEAFF	TGTGCCAGCAGCTTGACAGGTCACACTGAAGCTTTCTTT
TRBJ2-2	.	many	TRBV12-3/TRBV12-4	CASSFAQAGPTGELFF	TGTGCCAGCAGTTTCGCACAAGCGGGCCCCACCGGGGAGCTGTTTTTT
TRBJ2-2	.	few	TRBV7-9	CASTEGEANTGELFF	TGTGCCAGCACTGAAGGGGAGGCGAACACCGGGGAGCTGTTTTTT
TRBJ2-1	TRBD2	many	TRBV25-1	CASSPPGLQSYNEQFF	TGTGCCAGCAGTCCACCGGGACTACAATCCTACAATGAGCAGTTCTTC
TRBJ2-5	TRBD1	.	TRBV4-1	CASSQPGQVQETQYF	TGCGCCAGCAGCCAACCGGGACAGGTGCAAGAGACCCAGTACTTC
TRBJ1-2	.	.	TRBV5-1	CASSPNTGTNYGYTF	TGCGCCAGCAGCCCAAATACAGGGACCAACTATGGCTACACCTTC
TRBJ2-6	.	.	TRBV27	CASSPLEKVNSGANVLTF	TGTGCCAGCAGTCCCCTGGAGAAAGTCAACTCTGGGGCCAACGTCCTGACTTTC
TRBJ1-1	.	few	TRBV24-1	CATSDLQNTEAFF	TGTGCCACCAGTGATTTGCAGAACACTGAAGCTTTCTTT
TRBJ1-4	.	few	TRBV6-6	CASREDGLEKLFF	TGTGCCAGCAGGGAGGACGGCCTGGAAAAACTGTTTTTT
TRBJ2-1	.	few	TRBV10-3	CAISVLDNEQFF	TGTGCCATCAGTGTTTTGGACAATGAGCAGTTCTTC
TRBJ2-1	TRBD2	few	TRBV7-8	CASSARTLAGVVNEQFF	TGTGCCAGCAGCGCGAGAACCCTAGCGGGAGTGGTAAATGAGCAGTTCTTC
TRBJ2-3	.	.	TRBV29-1	CSTGGGFLSTDTQYF	TGCAGCACTGGGGGCGGATTTCTTAGCACAGATACGCAGTATTTT
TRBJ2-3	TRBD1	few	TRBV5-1	CASSLGTSTGARTDTQYF	TGCGCCAGCAGCTTAGGGACCTCGACAGGGGCACGCACAGATACGCAGTATTTT
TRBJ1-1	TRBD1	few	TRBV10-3	CAISESGQQNTEAFF	TGTGCCATCAGTGAGTCGGGACAGCAGAACACTGAAGCTTTCTTT
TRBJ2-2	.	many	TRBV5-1	CASSFAQMNTGELFF	TGCGCCAGCAGCTTCGCACAGATGAACACCGGGGAGCTGTTTTTT
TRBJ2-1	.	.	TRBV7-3	CASSLSRSDYNEQFF	TGTGCCAGCAGCTTAAGCAGGTCCGACTACAATGAGCAGTTCTTC
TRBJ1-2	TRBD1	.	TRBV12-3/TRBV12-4	CASSRQGTTYGYTF	TGTGCCAGCAGTCGACAGGGGACCACATATGGCTACACCTTC
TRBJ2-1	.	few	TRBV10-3	CAITQLGGGTYNEQFF	TGTGCCATCACTCAGTTGGGAGGCGGGACCTACAATGAGCAGTTCTTC
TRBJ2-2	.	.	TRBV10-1	CASSVRRRGQAGELFF	TGCGCCAGCAGTGTCCGTCGACGAGGGCAGGCCGGGGAGCTGTTTTTT
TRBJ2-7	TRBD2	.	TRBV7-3	CASSKGLAEQSSYEQYF	TGTGCCAGCAGCAAAGGACTAGCGGAGCAAAGCTCCTACGAGCAGTACTTC
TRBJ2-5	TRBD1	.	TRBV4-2	CASSQGRQGADETQYF	TGTGCCAGCAGCCAAGGCCGACAGGGGGCTGATGAGACCCAGTACTTC
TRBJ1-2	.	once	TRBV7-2	CASSFYRADYGYTF	TGTGCCAGCAGCTTTTACAGGGCCGACTATGGCTACACCTTC
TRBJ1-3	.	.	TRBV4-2	CASSQEGRVSGNTIYF	TGTGCCAGCAGCCAAGAGGGCAGAGTCTCTGGAAACACCATATATTTT
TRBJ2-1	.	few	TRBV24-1	CATSDLEGPLYNEQFF	TGTGCCACCAGTGATTTGGAGGGCCCACTCTACAATGAGCAGTTCTTC
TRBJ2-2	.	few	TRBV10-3	CAVTSVLGTGELFF	TGTGCCGTTACCTCCGTGTTGGGCACCGGGGAGCTGTTTTTT
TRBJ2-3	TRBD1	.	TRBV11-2	CASSPPTGSGTDTQYF	TGTGCCAGCAGCCCCCCGACAGGGTCGGGCACAGATACGCAGTATTTT
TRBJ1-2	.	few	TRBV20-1	CSARERAALYGYTF	TGCAGTGCTAGAGAAAGGGCCGCCCTCTATGGCTACACCTTC
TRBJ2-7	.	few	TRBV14	CASSQAGSEQYF	TGTGCCAGCAGCCAAGCTGGGTCCGAGCAGTACTTC
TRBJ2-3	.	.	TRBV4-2	CASSQDSAGATDTQYF	TGTGCCAGCAGCCAAGATTCGGCGGGGGCCACAGATACGCAGTATTTT
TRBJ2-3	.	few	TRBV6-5	CASSLPHSGSSTDTQYF	TGTGCCAGCAGTCTACCGCATAGCGGAAGTAGCACAGATACGCAGTATTTT
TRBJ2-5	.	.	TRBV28	CASSLWGKQETQYF	TGTGCCAGCAGTTTATGGGGGAAACAAGAGACCCAGTACTTC
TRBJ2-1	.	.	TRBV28	CASTLGGGRYNEQFF	TGTGCCAGCACCCTGGGAGGGGGGAGATACAATGAGCAGTTCTTC